Following are 32 T cell receptor beta chains from one sample sequenced in a study of graft-versus-host responses after intestinal transplantation. For these TCRs, the target antigens are not known. Data came from immunoSEQ multiplex PCR; TCRdb stores just in-frame clones and leaves some out. This repertoire shows 85,000 to 100,000 clones, around 90% found once; its top ten account for around 0.07%. Sample: unstimulated CD8+ T cells sorted from spleen or lymph node cells, taken before transplant. Every receptor here comes from a human donor who was the organ donor for an intestinal transplant.

The chain combines TRBV6-1 with TRBJ2-7; 9 bases fit TRBD1. The V and J ends lost 6 bases and 4 bases, in that order; junction bases with no gene match: 7. Germline V gives CDR1 MNHNS, CDR2 SASEGT. The CDR3 extends over 14 amino acids. CDR3 nucleotides: TGTGCCAGCAGGGAGGGGACAGGGCCATACGAGCAGTACTTC. Its translation: CASREGTGPYEQYF.

The chain employs TRBV2 and TRBJ2-7; 8 bases align to TRBD2. The CDR3 loop spans 15 amino acids. Germline V gives CDR1 SNHLY, CDR2 FYNNEI. The ends lost 6 bases at V and 2 bases at J; junction bases unmatched: 9. DNA for the CDR3: TGTGCCAGCAGGCGGGCTAGCGGGTACCCCTACGAGCAGTACTTC. Translation gives CASRRASGYPYEQYF. The full variable domain, completed using reference TRBV2 and TRBJ2-7, is EPEVTQTPSHQVTQMGQEVILRCVPISNHLYFYWYRQILGQKVEFLVSFYNNEISEKSEIFDDQFSVERPDGSNFTLKIRSTKLEDSAMYFCASRRASGYPYEQYFGPGTRLTVT.

V and J are TRBV2 and TRBJ2-3; 10 nucleotides align to TRBD1. The V gene's germline CDR1 is SNHLY and CDR2 FYNNEI. The CDR3 is 18 residues long. V trimming: 9 bases; J trimming: 0 bases; junction bases outside the gene matches: 15. CDR3 sequence reads: CARDRGFSQNPSTDTQYF. The CDR3 DNA is TGTGCCAGGGACAGGGGGTTTTCCCAAAACCCTAGCACAGATACGCAGTATTTT.

The chain is built from TRBV7-9 and TRBJ1-1; 8 bases are shared with TRBD1. V lost 5 bases, J lost 0 bases, and 2 bases stayed unmatched. This CDR3 comprises 14 residues. Germline V lookup: CDR1 SEHNR, CDR2 FQNEAQ (reference sequence). The CDR3 region has the DNA TGTGCCAGCAGCCGGGGACAGGTGAACACTGAAGCTTTCTTT. Protein product: CASSRGQVNTEAFF.

This chain connects TRBV28 to TRBJ2-2; 13 nucleotides match TRBD2. The CDR3 is 17 amino acids. The V gene end was trimmed by 10 bases and the J gene end by 6 bases; junction bases not matched to a gene: 14. CDR1 and CDR2 (germline): MDHEN, SYDVKM. The CDR3 DNA reads as TGTGCCATCCCCAGGGGGACTAGCGGGAAAAAGGCCGGGGAGCTGTTTTTT. It yields the protein CAIPRGTSGKKAGELFF.

The genes are TRBV4-1 and TRBJ2-7, with a possible D match to TRBD1 (5 bases). Trimming took 1 base from V and 2 from J, leaving 12 bases between them. CDR1 is MGHRA, CDR2 YSYEKL, per germline. This CDR3 spans 15 amino acids. For the CDR3, the DNA is TGCGCCAGCAGCCAAGCTGACAGCAAGACCTACGAGCAGTACTTC. Translating gives CASSQADSKTYEQYF.

The V gene is TRBV5-1, the J gene TRBJ2-5, with 10 bases identical to TRBD1. Trimming cost V 6 bases and J 5 bases; bases outside gene matches: 13. The CDR3 is made up of 16 amino acids. The germline V gene encodes CDR1 SGHRS and CDR2 YFSETQ. CDR3 amino acids: CASKSDRGSFVETQYF. The CDR3 DNA reads TGCGCCAGCAAATCGGACAGGGGGAGTTTCGTGGAGACCCAGTACTTC.

The genes are TRBV27 and TRBJ2-7, with 7 bases matching TRBD2. The CDR3 consists of 17 residues. V trimming: 6 bases; J trimming: 4 bases; junction bases outside the gene matches: 18. The germline gives CDR1 MNHEY, CDR2 SMNVEV (reference sequence). The CDR3 DNA is TGTGCCAGCAGCCAAACCCGCGGCGGGCGGGAGTGGTACGAGCAGTACTTC. Translation: CASSQTRGGREWYEQYF.

The V gene is TRBV5-5, the J gene TRBJ2-1, with D hard to call. V gave up 0 bases and J gave up 5 bases, with 6 bases separating them. The CDR3 loop spans 13 amino acids. CDR1 is SGHKS, CDR2 YYEKEE, per germline (reference sequence). The CDR3: CASSLVRDNEQFF. CDR3 DNA sequence: TGTGCCAGCAGCTTGGTTCGGGACAATGAGCAGTTCTTC.

In its sample, this clone was seen once. The rearrangement joins TRBV5-1 to TRBJ2-7, with unresolved D. This CDR3 is 13 amino acids long. V dropped 0 bases and J dropped 6 bases, with 10 bases sitting between them. Germline CDR1 and CDR2: SGHRS and YFSETQ. CDR3 protein: CASSLARLTEQYF. In DNA, the CDR3 is TGCGCCAGCAGCTTGGCCAGGTTGACCGAGCAGTACTTC. Together with reference TRBV5-1 and TRBJ2-7, the CDR3 gives the full variable domain: KAGVTQTPRYLIKTRGQQVTLSCSPISGHRSVSWYQQTPGQGLQFLFEYFSETQRNKGNFPGRFSGRQFSNSRSEMNVSTLELGDSALYLCASSLARLTEQYFGPGTRLTVT.

The chain uses TRBV11-2 and TRBJ1-3, with 9 bases aligning to TRBD1. Unmatched junction bases numbered 9, after V lost 3 bases and J lost 0 bases. Germline V CDR1 and CDR2: SGHAT, FQNNGV. CDR3 size: 18 residues. CDR3 nucleotides: TGTGCCAGCAGCTTCGATCCGGGACAGGGCCTCTCTGGAAACACCATATATTTT. This gives the protein CASSFDPGQGLSGNTIYF. Complete variable domain (other parts from reference TRBV11-2 and TRBJ1-3): EAGVAQSPRYKIIEKRQSVAFWCNPISGHATLYWYQQILGQGPKLLIQFQNNGVVDDSQLPKDRFSAERLKGVDSTLKIQPAKLEDSAVYLCASSFDPGQGLSGNTIYFGEGSWLTVV.

The chain is built from TRBV7-3 and TRBJ2-5; the match to TRBD2 covers 7 bases. V shed 2 bases and J 1 base; nucleotides not matched to a gene: 4. CDR1 and CDR2 (germline): SGHTA, FQGTGA. This CDR3 comprises 15 residues. CDR3 nucleotide sequence: TGTGCCAGCAGCTTAGGGGGGGGATCCCAAGAGACCCAGTACTTC. Its translation: CASSLGGGSQETQYF.

The V call is TRBV6-6, the J call TRBJ1-1; D gene ambiguous. The CDR3 sequence is 11 residues long. The ends were cut back, 7 bases at V and 4 bases at J, with 7 bases in the middle. The V gene's germline CDR1 is MNHNY and CDR2 SVGAGI (reference sequence). In DNA, the CDR3 is TGTGCCAGCATGTTCGGCACTGAAGCTTTCTTT. Protein product: CASMFGTEAFF.

This clone was seen a few times. This sequence joins TRBV2 and TRBJ2-7, with TRBD2 matching 9 bases. V shed 1 base, J shed 3 bases, and the junction held 4 bases outside the gene matches. This CDR3 is built from 15 residues. Germline CDR1 reads SNHLY; CDR2 reads FYNNEI. CDR3 DNA: TGTGCCAGCAGTGAAGGGGCGGGAGGGTACTACGAGCAGTACTTC. Its translation: CASSEGAGGYYEQYF.

The CDR3 nucleotides are TGCGCCAGCAGCCAAGGCCACCCAACAGGTCTCTCTGGAAACACCATATATTTT. Translation gives CASSQGHPTGLSGNTIYF. The chain joins TRBV4-1 to TRBJ1-3; the D gene is possibly TRBD1 (5 bases). This CDR3 spans 18 amino acids. The V gene lost 1 base and the J gene lost 0 bases, with 16 bases spanning the gap. The germline gives CDR1 MGHRA, CDR2 YSYEKL.

The V gene is TRBV21-1, the J gene TRBJ2-7; the table's TRBD2 call for D was not verified on the DNA. TRBV21-1 has pseudogene status. CDR3 length: 16 amino acids. The CDR3 DNA sequence: TGTGCCAGCAGCCGACATGGACTTCTATTTATATGCGAGCAGTACTTC. Amino acids: CASSRHGLLFICEQYF.

The chain couples TRBV7-2 to TRBJ2-3; D might be TRBD1 (5 bases). CDR1 and CDR2 from the germline V gene are SGHTA and FQGNSA. Trimming pared 1 base from V and 3 bases from J, leaving 17 bases between. The CDR3 is made up of 17 amino acids. In DNA, the CDR3 is TGTGCCAGCAGCTTAGTCCCCCCCAGGGTGTGGACAGATACGCAGTATTTT. Its protein is CASSLVPPRVWTDTQYF.

The V call is TRBV19, the J call TRBJ2-1, with unresolved D. Looked up from germline, CDR1 is LNHDA and CDR2 is SQIVND (reference sequence). There are 12 residues in the CDR3. Between the trimmed V and J ends, which lost 3 bases and 3 bases, there was a span of 3 bases. The CDR3, as DNA: TGTGCCAGTAGTATTTACTACAATGAGCAGTTCTTC. This sequence encodes CASSIYYNEQFF.

The V gene is TRBV25-1, the J gene TRBJ1-2; D perhaps matches TRBD1 (5 bases). The V gene lost 5 bases and the J gene lost 4 bases, with 11 bases spanning the gap. The CDR3 extends over 13 amino acids. From germline, CDR1 is MGHDK and CDR2 SYGVNS. The CDR3: CASSPKGIYGYTF. The DNA for the CDR3 is TGTGCCAGCAGTCCAAAGGGGATCTATGGCTACACCTTC.

This sequence joins TRBV9 and TRBJ2-5; D ambiguous. Trimming took 0 bases from V and 3 from J, leaving 6 bases between them. Per the germline V gene, CDR1 is SGDLS and CDR2 is YYNGEE. The CDR3 spans 13 residues. CDR3 region: CASSVGVEETQYF. DNA of the CDR3: TGTGCCAGCAGCGTAGGAGTAGAAGAGACCCAGTACTTC.

This clone has only one observation. The J gene is TRBJ2-7, the V gene TRBV21-1; the D call in the table, TRBD2, was not verified against the DNA. TRBV21-1 is a known pseudogene. The CDR3 consists of 13 residues. CDR3 DNA: TGTGCCAGCAATAGCGGGAGGCCATACGAGCAGTACTTC. It translates to CASNSGRPYEQYF.

This chain joins TRBV12-1 and TRBJ2-7; the tabulated D call, TRBD2, remains unverified against the DNA. TRBV12-1 is recorded as a pseudogene. The CDR3 length is 13 residues. Here the CDR3 reads CARTRGGNYEQYF. In nucleotides, the CDR3 is TGTGCCAGAACTCGGGGGGGAAACTACGAGCAGTACTTC.

The V and J genes are TRBV27 and TRBJ1-2, with a possible D match to TRBD1 (5 bases). CDR1 and CDR2 from the germline V gene are MNHEY and SMNVEV (reference sequence). Trimming stripped 1 base from V and 8 bases from J, with 11 bases between. The CDR3 has 13 amino acids. CDR3 coding DNA: TGTGCCAGCAGTTTATTCCCTCAGGGAGGCTACACCTTC. Translating it yields CASSLFPQGGYTF.

V is TRBV10-3 and J is TRBJ1-5; the D gene is possibly TRBD1 (6 bases). Germline loops: CDR1 ENHRY, CDR2 SYGVKD. V shed 2 bases and J shed 3 bases, with 11 bases lying between them. This CDR3 is built from 15 residues. The CDR3 DNA is TGTGCCATCAGTGAGAAGGACAGTTTCAATCAGCCCCAGCATTTT. Amino acids: CAISEKDSFNQPQHF.

This clone showed up just once. The chain carries TRBV18 and TRBJ2-7; 8 bases agree with TRBD1. Trimming took 4 bases from V and 3 from J; bases not matched to a gene: 8. This CDR3 is built from 15 residues. The germline CDR1 and CDR2 sequences are KGHSH and LQKENI. The CDR3 here is CASSLDRGNFYEQYF. CDR3 DNA: TGTGCCAGCTCACTCGACAGGGGTAATTTCTACGAGCAGTACTTC.

As regards this clone: At one end the junction does not follow the germline gene, possibly because of a read error. This specimen includes other DNA sequences encoding the same CDR3. The chain links TRBV9 to TRBJ2-5, with D possibly being TRBD2 (5 bases). Germline V gives CDR1 SGDLS, CDR2 YYNGEE. The CDR3 contains 12 residues. The DNA for the CDR3 is TGTGCCAGCAGCGCCGGTGGGGAGACTCAGTACTTC. It specifies CASSAGGETQYF.

This clone was counted a single time. V and J are TRBV4-2 and TRBJ2-1, with unresolved D. V was shortened by 4 bases and J by 5 bases, with 9 bases between the two germline ends. The CDR3 is 13 amino acids. Per the germline V gene, CDR1 is LGHNA and CDR2 is YNFKEQ. CDR3: CASSPALDNEQFF. CDR3 nucleotide sequence: TGTGCCAGCAGCCCCGCGCTTGACAATGAGCAGTTCTTC.

V usage is TRBV6-1 and J usage is TRBJ1-1; tentative D call: TRBD1 (5 bases). V lost 10 bases and J lost 2, with 14 bases in between. Germline CDR1 reads MNHNS; CDR2 reads SASEGT. The CDR3 length is 13 residues. CDR3 DNA sequence: TGTGCCACCTCAAAGACAGTAAACACTGAAGCTTTCTTT. It is translated as CATSKTVNTEAFF.

V is TRBV12-5 and J is TRBJ2-2; D is possibly TRBD1 (5 bases). Trimming left V 5 bases short and J 8 bases short, with 15 bases between. The CDR3 has 14 amino acids. Germline V gene lookup returns CDR1 LGHNT and CDR2 FRNRAP. CDR3 residues: CASGPYPGSGELFF. CDR3 DNA: TGTGCTAGTGGTCCTTACCCAGGGTCAGGGGAGCTGTTTTTT. The full variable domain, with the rest looked up from reference TRBV12-5 and TRBJ2-2, is DARVTQTPRHKVTEMGQEVTMRCQPILGHNTVFWYRQTMMQGLELLAYFRNRAPLDDSGMPKDRFSAEMPDATLATLKIQPSEPRDSAVYFCASGPYPGSGELFFGEGSRLTVL.

The rearrangement links TRBV19 to TRBJ1-6; no reliable D call. CDR3 length: 12 residues. V dropped 4 bases and J dropped 10 bases, with 8 bases sitting between them. Germline V gene data show CDR1 as LNHDA and CDR2 as SQIVND (reference sequence). CDR3 sequence: CASSNSGSPLHF. The CDR3 DNA sequence: TGTGCCAGTAGTAATAGCGGGTCACCCCTCCACTTT.

The chain joins TRBV7-9 to TRBJ1-2; 7 bases align to TRBD1. From germline, CDR1 is SEHNR and CDR2 FQNEAQ (reference sequence). With 8 bases clipped from V and 1 base from J, the junction kept 13 bases outside the gene matches. The CDR3 runs 16 residues. The CDR3 bases are TGTGCCAGCGGCAAGGGGGCTGACTGGGTTAACTATGGCTACACCTTC. Its protein is CASGKGADWVNYGYTF.

This clone has just one count. The chain has TRBV29-1 and TRBJ2-3; 11 nucleotides align to TRBD2. The CDR3 is 10 amino acids. The germline gives CDR1 SQVTM, CDR2 ANQGSEA. V gave up 6 bases and J gave up 13 bases; unmatched junction bases: 3. CDR3 in DNA: TGCAGCGTAGCGGGACTAGCGGAGTATTTT. Amino acids: CSVAGLAEYF.